These 17 T cell receptor beta chains were all obtained from the same sample, sequenced in a study of PD-1 blockade in mismatch repair-deficient tumors (dated by TCRdb to about 2017). The library relied on the immunoSEQ multiplex PCR assay. Held by TCRdb, this immuneACCESS table contains in-frame sequences only and omits some clones. Under half of the omission traces to an unresolved V gene where checked; the cause of the rest is unknown. A total of 17,000 or so clones appear in this sample, over 75% of them only once. The biggest ten clones account for approximately 1.5% of the sample. The sequencing here drew on PBMCs, taken roughly 23 weeks after starting pembrolizumab. All receptors come from an adult with mismatch repair-deficient cancer.

This clone appeared a few times. The chain uses TRBV30 and TRBJ2-7; 12 nucleotides line up with TRBD2. With V trimmed by 3 bases and J by 3 bases, 3 bases remained unmatched. CDR1 and CDR2 (germline): GTSNPN, SVGIG (reference sequence). This CDR3 is 14 amino acids long. The CDR3 protein is CAWSRLAGDYEQYF. The CDR3 nucleotides are TGTGCCTGGAGCCGACTAGCGGGGGACTACGAGCAGTACTTC.

The gene calls are TRBV29-1 and TRBJ1-6; tentative D call: TRBD1 (5 bases). There are 12 residues in the CDR3. Trimming pared 3 bases from V and 10 bases from J, leaving 10 bases between. In germline, CDR1 is SQVTM, CDR2 ANQGSEA. CDR3: CSVDSNRSPLHF. In nucleotides, the CDR3 is TGCAGCGTTGATTCCAACAGGTCACCCCTCCACTTT.

Here the CDR3 reads CASSYAGFQETQYF. In DNA, the CDR3 is TGTGCCAGCAGCTACGCAGGGTTTCAAGAGACCCAGTACTTC. This chain uses TRBV7-2 with TRBJ2-5, with a weak D call TRBD1 (5 bases). The CDR3 is 14 residues long. CDR1 SGHTA and CDR2 FQGNSA come from the germline V gene. V lost 4 bases to trimming and J lost 2 bases, with 11 bases between them.

This rearrangement joins TRBV5-1 to TRBJ2-3; TRBD2 agrees at 8 bases. CDR1 is SGHRS and CDR2 is YFSETQ in the germline V gene. The junction had 6 bases not matched to a gene; V was cut back by 6 bases and J by 0 bases. The CDR3 extends over 15 amino acids. CDR3 coding DNA: TGCGCCAGCAACCTCGGGACTAGTAGCACAGATACGCAGTATTTT. It codes for CASNLGTSSTDTQYF.

V gene TRBV30 combines with J gene TRBJ1-5, with D unclear. CDR3 size: 13 residues. V was cut by 0 bases and J by 6 bases, with 9 bases left in between. From germline, CDR1 is GTSNPN and CDR2 SVGIG (reference sequence). The CDR3 sequence: CAWSVHEAQPQHF. CDR3 DNA: TGTGCCTGGAGTGTTCATGAAGCTCAGCCCCAGCATTTT. Using reference TRBV30 and TRBJ1-5 for the parts outside the CDR3, the full variable domain is SQTIHQWPATLVQPVGSPLSLECTVEGTSNPNLYWYRQAAGRGLQLLFYSVGIGQISSEVPQNLSASRPQDRQFILSSKKLLLSDSGFYLCAWSVHEAQPQHFGDGTRLSIL.

The chain recombines TRBV10-1 with TRBJ1-1; a possible D gene is TRBD1 (6 bases). The CDR3 consists of 15 residues. Germline CDR1 reads WNHNN; CDR2 reads SYGVQD (reference sequence). V was shortened by 5 bases and J by 1 base, with 14 bases between the two germline ends. CDR3 nucleotides: TGCGCCAGCAGTATCTTGGGGACACGGAACACTGAAGCTTTCTTT. This gives the protein CASSILGTRNTEAFF.

This clone was detected only once. This sequence joins TRBV7-2 and TRBJ2-5; 7 nucleotides line up with TRBD1. The J call may be mistaken, given a closer DNA end match to TRBJ2-7. Germline values: CDR1 SGHTA, CDR2 FQGNSA. The CDR3 spans 17 residues. The CDR3 protein is CASSPRTGATISYEQYF. CDR3 nucleotide sequence: TGTGCCAGCAGCCCCCGGACAGGAGCAACGATCTCCTACGAGCAGTACTTC.

The gene calls are TRBV11-2 and TRBJ1-4, with D possibly TRBD1 on 6 matching bases. V shed 5 bases and J shed 8 bases, with 18 bases lying between them. The CDR3 is made up of 15 amino acids. Looked up from germline, CDR1 is SGHAT and CDR2 is FQNNGV. The CDR3 nucleotides read TGTGCCAGCAGCCGCCTCAGGGGAGCCTCAGAAAAACTGTTTTTT. It translates to CASSRLRGASEKLFF.

The V call is TRBV6-1, the J call TRBJ1-6; the D is unclear. CDR3 length: 12 residues. CDR1 and CDR2 from the germline V gene are MNHNS and SASEGT. V lost 5 bases, J lost 9 bases, and 8 bases lay in between. The CDR3 nucleotides are TGTGCCAGCAGTTTGGCCTTTTCACCCCTCCACTTT. It encodes CASSLAFSPLHF.

This chain connects TRBV6-5 to TRBJ1-3; 9 bases match TRBD1. This CDR3 is built from 14 residues. Germline V lookup: CDR1 MNHEY, CDR2 SVGAGI. With V trimmed by 7 bases and J by 3 bases, 4 bases remained unmatched. In nucleotides, the CDR3 is TGTGCCAGCAAAACAGGGGGCGGTGGAAACACCATATATTTT. It yields the protein CASKTGGGGNTIYF.

The V call is TRBV9, the J call TRBJ2-1, with D possibly matching TRBD2 (6 bases). Germline V gene data show CDR1 as SGDLS and CDR2 as YYNGEE. Trimming left V 0 bases short and J 4 bases short, with 17 bases between. The CDR3 has 17 residues. CDR3 nucleotides: TGTGCCAGCAGCGTAGAGGTTGGGGGGAATTTGTACAATGAGCAGTTCTTC. Translation gives CASSVEVGGNLYNEQFF.

This rearrangement joins TRBV19 to TRBJ2-1; TRBD2 might be the D (6 bases). This CDR3 region has 15 residues. The V gene's germline CDR1 is LNHDA and CDR2 SQIVND (reference sequence). With 5 bases removed from V and 0 bases from J, the gap between germline ends came to 11 bases. The CDR3 is CASSPWRGSYNEQFF. The CDR3 region has the DNA TGTGCCAGTAGTCCCTGGAGGGGCTCCTACAATGAGCAGTTCTTC. The variable domain in full, completed from reference TRBV19 and TRBJ2-1, reads DGGITQSPKYLFRKEGQNVTLSCEQNLNHDAMYWYRQDPGQGLRLIYYSQIVNDFQKGDIAEGYSVSREKKESFPLTVTSAQKNPTAFYLCASSPWRGSYNEQFFGPGTRLTVL.

V and J are TRBV21-1 and TRBJ2-7; the DNA was not compared with TRBD1, the D call given in the table. TRBV21-1 is noted as a pseudogene. This CDR3 contains 14 residues. The CDR3 coding sequence is TGTGCCAGCACCGGGGACAGGAGCTCCTACGAGCAGTACTTC. This gives the protein CASTGDRSSYEQYF.

J is TRBJ1-2 and V is TRBV30; D gene uncertain. This CDR3 has 18 amino acids. Germline CDR1 GTSNPN, CDR2 SVGIG (reference sequence). Trimming removed 0 bases from V and 0 bases from J, with 20 bases in between. CDR3: CAWSVFSFRRSANYGYTF. The CDR3 bases are TGTGCCTGGAGTGTTTTCTCCTTCCGCCGCAGCGCTAACTATGGCTACACCTTC.

The genes are TRBV19 and TRBJ2-6, with TRBD2 matching 13 bases. Germline CDR1 reads LNHDA; CDR2 reads SQIVND (reference sequence). V lost 6 bases and J lost 1; bases outside the gene matches: 0. The CDR3 length is 16 residues. CDR3 in amino acids: CASRLAGGSGANVLTF. DNA for the CDR3: TGTGCCAGTAGACTAGCGGGAGGGTCTGGGGCCAACGTCCTGACTTTC.

The chain joins TRBV7-2 to TRBJ2-4; D unclear. Trimming stripped 5 bases from V and 3 bases from J, with 14 bases between. Germline V lookup: CDR1 SGHTA, CDR2 FQGNSA. There are 15 residues in the CDR3. This chain's CDR3 is CASSLLSSSKNIQYF. CDR3 coding DNA: TGTGCCAGCAGCCTACTTAGTTCGAGCAAAAACATTCAGTACTTC.

The rearrangement links TRBV27 to TRBJ1-1; D is uncertain. The length of the CDR3 is 14 residues. Trimming stripped 3 bases from V and 2 bases from J, with 10 bases between. Per germline, CDR1 MNHEY and CDR2 SMNVEV (reference sequence). As DNA, the CDR3 is TGTGCCAGCAGTTTCGGGGAAGGAAACACTGAAGCTTTCTTT. Its protein is CASSFGEGNTEAFF.